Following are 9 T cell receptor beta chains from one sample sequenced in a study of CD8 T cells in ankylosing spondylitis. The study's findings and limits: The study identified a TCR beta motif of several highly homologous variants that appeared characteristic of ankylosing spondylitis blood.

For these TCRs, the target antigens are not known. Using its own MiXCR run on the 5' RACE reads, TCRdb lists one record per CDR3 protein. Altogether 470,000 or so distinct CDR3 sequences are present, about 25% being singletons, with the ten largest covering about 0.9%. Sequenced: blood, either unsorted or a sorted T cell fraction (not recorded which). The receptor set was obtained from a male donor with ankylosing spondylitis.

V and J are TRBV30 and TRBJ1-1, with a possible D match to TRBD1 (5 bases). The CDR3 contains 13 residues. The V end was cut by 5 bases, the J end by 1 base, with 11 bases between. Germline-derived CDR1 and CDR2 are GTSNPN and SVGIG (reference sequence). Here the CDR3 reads CAWLVGGNTEAFF. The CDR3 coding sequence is TGTGCCTGGCTCGTGGGGGGGAACACTGAAGCTTTCTTT.

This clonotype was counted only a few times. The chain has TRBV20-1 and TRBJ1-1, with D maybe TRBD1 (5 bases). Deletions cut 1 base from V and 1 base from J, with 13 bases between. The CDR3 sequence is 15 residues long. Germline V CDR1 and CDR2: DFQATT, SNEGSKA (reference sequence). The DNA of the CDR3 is TGCAGTGCTAGAGCAACGGGACGGAGGAACACTGAAGCTTTCTTT. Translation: CSARATGRRNTEAFF.

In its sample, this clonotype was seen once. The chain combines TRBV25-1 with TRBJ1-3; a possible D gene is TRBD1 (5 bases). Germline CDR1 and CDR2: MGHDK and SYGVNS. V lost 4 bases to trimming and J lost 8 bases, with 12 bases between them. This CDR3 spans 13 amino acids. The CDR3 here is CASSALGVDTIYF. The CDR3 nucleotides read TGTGCCAGCAGTGCTTTAGGGGTGGACACCATATATTTT.

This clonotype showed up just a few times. CDR3 protein: CSATTGTGTHNEQFF. In nucleotides, the CDR3 is TGCAGTGCTACAACCGGGACAGGGACTCACAATGAGCAGTTCTTC. This chain uses TRBV20-1 with TRBJ2-1; 9 bases align to TRBD1. The CDR3 consists of 15 residues. Per the germline V gene, CDR1 is DFQATT and CDR2 is SNEGSKA (reference sequence). J gave up 5 bases and V 4 bases, and 9 bases lay outside the gene matches.

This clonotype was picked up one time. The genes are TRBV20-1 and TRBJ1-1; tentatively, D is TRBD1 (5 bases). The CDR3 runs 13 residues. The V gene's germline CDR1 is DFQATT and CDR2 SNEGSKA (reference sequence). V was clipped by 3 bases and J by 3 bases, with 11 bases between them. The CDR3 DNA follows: TGCAGTGCTAGCGCTGGGGCCGACACTGAAGCTTTCTTT. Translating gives CSASAGADTEAFF.

The CDR3 DNA reads as TGTGCCAGCAGCACGAGAAGACAGCACTCTGGAAACACCATATATTTT. Its translation is CASSTRRQHSGNTIYF. The chain couples TRBV11-2 to TRBJ1-3; TRBD1 might be the D (5 bases). CDR3 size: 16 residues. Germline CDR1 reads SGHAT; CDR2 reads FQNNGV. V was clipped by 5 bases and J by 0 bases, with 14 bases between them.

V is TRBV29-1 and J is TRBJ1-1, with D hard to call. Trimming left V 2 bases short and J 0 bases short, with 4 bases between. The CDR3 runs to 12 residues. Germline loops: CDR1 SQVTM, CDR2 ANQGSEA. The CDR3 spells CSVERVNTEAFF. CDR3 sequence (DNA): TGCAGCGTTGAACGGGTGAACACTGAAGCTTTCTTT.

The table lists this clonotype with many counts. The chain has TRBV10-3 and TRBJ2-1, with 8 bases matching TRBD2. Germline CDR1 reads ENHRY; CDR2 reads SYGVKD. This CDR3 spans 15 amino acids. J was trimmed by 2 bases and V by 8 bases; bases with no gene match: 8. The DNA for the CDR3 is TGTGCCATCCCCACTGGGCGGGAGGCCTACAATGAGCAGTTCTTC. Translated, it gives CAIPTGREAYNEQFF.

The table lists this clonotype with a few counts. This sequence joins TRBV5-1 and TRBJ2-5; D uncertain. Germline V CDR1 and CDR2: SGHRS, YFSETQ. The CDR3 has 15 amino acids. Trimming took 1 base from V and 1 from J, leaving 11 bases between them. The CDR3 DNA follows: TGCGCCAGCAGCTTGCTTGGTGGCGGCCAAGAGACCCAGTACTTC. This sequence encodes CASSLLGGGQETQYF. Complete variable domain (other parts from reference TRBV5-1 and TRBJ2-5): KAGVTQTPRYLIKTRGQQVTLSCSPISGHRSVSWYQQTPGQGLQFLFEYFSETQRNKGNFPGRFSGRQFSNSRSEMNVSTLELGDSALYLCASSLLGGGQETQYFGPGTRLLVL.